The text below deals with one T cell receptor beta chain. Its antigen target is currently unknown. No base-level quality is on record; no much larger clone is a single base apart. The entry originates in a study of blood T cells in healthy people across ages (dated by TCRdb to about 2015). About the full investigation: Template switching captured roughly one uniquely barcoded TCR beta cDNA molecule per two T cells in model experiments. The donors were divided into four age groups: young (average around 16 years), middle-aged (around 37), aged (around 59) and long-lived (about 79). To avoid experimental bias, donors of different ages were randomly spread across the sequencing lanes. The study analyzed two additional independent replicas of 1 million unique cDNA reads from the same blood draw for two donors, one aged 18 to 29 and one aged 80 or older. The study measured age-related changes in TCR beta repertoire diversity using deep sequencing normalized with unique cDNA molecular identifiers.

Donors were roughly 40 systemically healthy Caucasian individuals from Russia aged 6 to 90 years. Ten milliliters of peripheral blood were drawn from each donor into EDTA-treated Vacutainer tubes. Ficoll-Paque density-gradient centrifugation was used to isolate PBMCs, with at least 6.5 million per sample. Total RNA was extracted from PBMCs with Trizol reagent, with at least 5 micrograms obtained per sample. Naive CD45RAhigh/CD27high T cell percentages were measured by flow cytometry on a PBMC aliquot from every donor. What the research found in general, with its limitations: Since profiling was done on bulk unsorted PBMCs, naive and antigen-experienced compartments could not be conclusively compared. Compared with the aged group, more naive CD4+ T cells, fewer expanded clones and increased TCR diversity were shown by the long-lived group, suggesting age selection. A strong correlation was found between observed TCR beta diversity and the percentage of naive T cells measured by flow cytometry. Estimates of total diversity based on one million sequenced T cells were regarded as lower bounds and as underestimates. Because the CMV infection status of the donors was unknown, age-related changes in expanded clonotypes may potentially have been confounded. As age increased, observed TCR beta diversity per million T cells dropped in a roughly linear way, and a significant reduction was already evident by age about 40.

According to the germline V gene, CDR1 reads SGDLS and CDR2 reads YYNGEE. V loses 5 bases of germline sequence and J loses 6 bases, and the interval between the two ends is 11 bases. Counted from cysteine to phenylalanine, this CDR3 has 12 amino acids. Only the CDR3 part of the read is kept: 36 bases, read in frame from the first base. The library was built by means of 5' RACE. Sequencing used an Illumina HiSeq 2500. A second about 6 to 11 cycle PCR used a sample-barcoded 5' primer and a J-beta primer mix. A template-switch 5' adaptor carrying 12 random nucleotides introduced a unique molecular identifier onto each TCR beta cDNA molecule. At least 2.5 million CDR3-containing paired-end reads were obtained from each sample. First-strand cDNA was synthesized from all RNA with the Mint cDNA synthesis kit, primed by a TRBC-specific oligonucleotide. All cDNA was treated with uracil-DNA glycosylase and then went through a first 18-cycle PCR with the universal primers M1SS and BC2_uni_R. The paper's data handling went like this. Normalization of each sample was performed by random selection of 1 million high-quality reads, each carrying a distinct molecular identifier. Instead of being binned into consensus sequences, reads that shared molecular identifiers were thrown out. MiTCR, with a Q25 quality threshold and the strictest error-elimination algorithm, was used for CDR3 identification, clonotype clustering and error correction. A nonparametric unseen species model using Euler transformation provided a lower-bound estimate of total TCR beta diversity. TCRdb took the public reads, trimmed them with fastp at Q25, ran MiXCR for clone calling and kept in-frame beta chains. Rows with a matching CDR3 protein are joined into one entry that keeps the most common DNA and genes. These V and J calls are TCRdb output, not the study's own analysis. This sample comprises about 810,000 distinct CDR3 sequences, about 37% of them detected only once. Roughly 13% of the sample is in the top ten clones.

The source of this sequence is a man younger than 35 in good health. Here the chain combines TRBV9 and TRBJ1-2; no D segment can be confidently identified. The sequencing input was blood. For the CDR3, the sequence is CASSRTRDGYTF. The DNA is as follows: TGTGCCAGCAGTCGAACCCGGGATGGCTACACCTTC. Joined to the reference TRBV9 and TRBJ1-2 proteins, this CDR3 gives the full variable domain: DSGVTQTPKHLITATGQRVTLRCSPRSGDLSVYWYQQSLDQGLQFLIQYYNGEERAKGNILERFSAQQFPDLHSELNLSSLELGDSALYFCASSRTRDGYTFGSGTRLTVV.